This T cell receptor beta chain was observed in a study of OX40 agonist ivuxolimab in advanced cancers. To note about this clone: Its specificity is not known.

Libraries were prepared by immunoSEQ multiplex PCR; TCRdb keeps only in-frame clonotypes and omits some of them. Here the sample spans about 80,000 clones, 88% being singletons. Broader study findings: Undetermined was the antigen specificity of the expanded peripheral T cells. Average numbers of expanded clones were greater in CD8+ T cells than in CD4+.

The CDR3 length is 13 residues. Germline assignment: CDR1 SGHNT and CDR2 YYREEE (reference sequence). The V gene lost 0 bases and the J gene lost 4 bases, with 8 bases spanning the gap. Blood got drawn at baseline, again on cycle 4 day 1, and then on cycle 7 day 1. This specimen was CD4+ or CD8+ T cells sorted from blood, taken in a trial of the OX40 agonist ivuxolimab. This TCR came from an adult with an advanced solid tumor such as melanoma, head and neck, liver or kidney cancer. J is TRBJ2-7 and V is TRBV5-4, with D possibly matching TRBD1 (5 bases). As DNA, the CDR3 is TGTGCCAGCAGCTTGGGCCCAGGGTACGAGCAGTACTTC. It encodes CASSLGPGYEQYF.